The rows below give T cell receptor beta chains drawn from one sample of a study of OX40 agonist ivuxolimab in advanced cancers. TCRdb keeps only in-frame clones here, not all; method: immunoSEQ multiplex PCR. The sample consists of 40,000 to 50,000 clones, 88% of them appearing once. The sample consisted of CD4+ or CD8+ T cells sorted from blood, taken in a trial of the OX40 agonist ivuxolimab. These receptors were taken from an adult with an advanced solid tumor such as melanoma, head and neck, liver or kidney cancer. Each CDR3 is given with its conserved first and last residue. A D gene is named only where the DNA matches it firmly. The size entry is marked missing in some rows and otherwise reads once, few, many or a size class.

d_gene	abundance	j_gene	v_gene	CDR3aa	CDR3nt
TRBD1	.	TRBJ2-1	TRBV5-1	CASTRTGGIWDEQFF	TGCGCCAGCACTAGGACAGGGGGCATTTGGGATGAGCAGTTCTTC
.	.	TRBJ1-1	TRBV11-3	CASSLWGAEAFF	TGTGCCAGCAGCCTTTGGGGAGCTGAAGCTTTCTTT
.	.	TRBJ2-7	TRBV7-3	CASSLIGGQEQYF	TGTGCCAGCAGCTTGATCGGGGGGCAAGAGCAGTACTTC
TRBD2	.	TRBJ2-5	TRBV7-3	CASSRDSGVGETQYF	TGTGCCAGCAGCCGTGACAGCGGGGTAGGAGAGACCCAGTACTTC
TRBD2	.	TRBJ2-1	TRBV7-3	CASSLSGRGYNEQFF	TGTGCCAGCAGCCTGAGCGGGAGGGGTTACAATGAGCAGTTCTTC
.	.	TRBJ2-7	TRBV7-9	CASSLVSYEQYF	TGTGCCAGCAGCTTAGTCTCCTACGAGCAGTACTTC
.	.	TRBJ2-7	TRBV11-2	CASSPANRLYEQYF	TGTGCCAGCAGCCCGGCTAATAGACTCTACGAGCAGTACTTC
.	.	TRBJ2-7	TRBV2	CASRGNGEQYF	TGTGCCAGCAGAGGAAATGGCGAGCAGTACTTC
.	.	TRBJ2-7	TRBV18	CASSPGNSYEQYF	TGTGCCAGCTCACCAGGAAACTCCTACGAGCAGTACTTC
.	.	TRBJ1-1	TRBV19	CASSMRPGRARTNTEAFF	TGTGCCAGTAGTATGCGCCCAGGGAGGGCCCGAACGAACACTGAAGCTTTCTTT
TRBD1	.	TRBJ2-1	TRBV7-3	CASSLAGGIYNEQFF	TGTGCCAGCAGCTTAGCAGGGGGCATCTACAATGAGCAGTTCTTC
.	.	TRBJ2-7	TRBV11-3	CASSLAGTENYEQYF	TGTGCCAGCAGCTTAGCTGGGACGGAGAACTACGAGCAGTACTTC
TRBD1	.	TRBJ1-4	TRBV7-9	CASSIRQGWDEKLFF	TGTGCCAGCAGCATAAGACAGGGGTGGGATGAAAAACTGTTTTTT
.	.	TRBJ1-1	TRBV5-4	CASSLRPNTEAFF	TGTGCCAGCAGCTTACGACCGAACACTGAAGCTTTCTTT
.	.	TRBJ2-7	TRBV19	CASSIGISSYEQYF	TGTGCCAGTAGTATCGGGATTAGCTCCTACGAGCAGTACTTC
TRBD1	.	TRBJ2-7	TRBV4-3	CASSQERQGAAYEQYF	TGCGCCAGCAGCCAAGAACGACAGGGGGCGGCCTACGAGCAGTACTTC
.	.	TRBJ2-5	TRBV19	CASSIDGSGLQETQYF	TGTGCCAGTAGTATAGATGGTAGCGGCCTCCAAGAGACCCAGTACTTC
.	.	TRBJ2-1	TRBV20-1	CSARGYNEQFF	TGCAGTGCTAGAGGATACAATGAGCAGTTCTTC
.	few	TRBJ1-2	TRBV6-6	CASSYEGYGLGYTF	TGTGCCAGCAGTTACGAGGGGTATGGGCTTGGCTACACCTTC
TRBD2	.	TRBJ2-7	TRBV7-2	CASSFQAGEIREQYF	TGTGCCAGCAGTTTTCAAGCGGGAGAAATTCGCGAGCAGTACTTC
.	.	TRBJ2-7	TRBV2	CASSESRTSLEQYF	TGTGCCAGCAGTGAAAGTAGGACATCTCTCGAGCAGTACTTC
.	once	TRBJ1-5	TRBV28	CASSRDQFTGGNQPQHF	TGTGCCAGCAGTCGGGATCAGTTTACGGGGGGCAATCAGCCCCAGCATTTT
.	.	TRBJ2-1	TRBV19	CASSIDWGEQFF	TGTGCCAGTAGTATTGACTGGGGTGAGCAGTTCTTC
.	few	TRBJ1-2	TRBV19	CASSKPGGVTGYTF	TGTGCCAGTAGTAAGCCGGGGGGAGTGACTGGCTACACCTTC
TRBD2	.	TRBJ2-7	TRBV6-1	CASRESSGGASYEQYF	TGTGCCAGCAGAGAATCTAGCGGGGGGGCCTCCTACGAGCAGTACTTC
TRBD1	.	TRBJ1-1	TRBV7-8	CASSWGQGNTEAFF	TGTGCCAGCAGCTGGGGACAGGGTAACACTGAAGCTTTCTTT
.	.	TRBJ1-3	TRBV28	CASSLDSSVNTIYF	TGTGCCAGCAGTTTGGACTCGTCGGTAAACACCATATATTTT
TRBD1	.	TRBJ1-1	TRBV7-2	CASSLGPGGTEAFF	TGTGCCAGCAGCTTAGGTCCAGGGGGCACTGAAGCTTTCTTT
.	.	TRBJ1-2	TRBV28	CASSDGSKGPYGYTF	TGTGCCAGCAGTGATGGCAGCAAGGGGCCCTATGGCTACACCTTC
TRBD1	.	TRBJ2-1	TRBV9	CASSEGGQGTNEQFF	TGTGCCAGCAGCGAGGGGGGACAGGGGACCAATGAGCAGTTCTTC
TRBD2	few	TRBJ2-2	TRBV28	CASSFLGTSGVTGELFF	TGTGCCAGCAGTTTCCTAGGGACTAGCGGGGTAACCGGGGAGCTGTTTTTT
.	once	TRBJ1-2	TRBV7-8	CASSLFGGIANYGYTF	TGTGCCAGCAGCTTATTCGGGGGAATCGCTAACTATGGCTACACCTTC
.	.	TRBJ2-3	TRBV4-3	CASSQDWGQASTDTQYF	TGCGCCAGCAGCCAAGATTGGGGCCAGGCTAGCACAGATACGCAGTATTTT
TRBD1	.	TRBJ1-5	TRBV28	CASIETGTGRRNQPQHF	TGTGCCAGCATTGAGACCGGGACAGGGAGGAGGAATCAGCCCCAGCATTTT
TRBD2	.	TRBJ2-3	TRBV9	CASSQDRRRRGGHITDTQYF	TGTGCCAGCAGCCAAGATCGTAGAAGGCGGGGGGGCCATATCACAGATACGCAGTATTTT
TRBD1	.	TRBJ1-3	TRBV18	CASSEQGPGNTIYF	TGTGCCAGCTCAGAACAGGGGCCCGGAAACACCATATATTTT
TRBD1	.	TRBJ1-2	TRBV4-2	CASSQNDRVNYGYTF	TGTGCCAGCAGCCAAAATGACAGGGTTAACTATGGCTACACCTTC
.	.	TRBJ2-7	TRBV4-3	CASSQDFQAAYEQYF	TGCGCCAGCAGCCAAGATTTCCAGGCCGCCTACGAGCAGTACTTC
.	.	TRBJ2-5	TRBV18	CASSPYVEETQYF	TGTGCCAGCTCACCTTACGTAGAGGAGACCCAGTACTTC
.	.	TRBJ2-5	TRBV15	CATSRAGREIETQYF	TGTGCCACCAGCAGAGCCGGCAGGGAGATAGAGACCCAGTACTTC
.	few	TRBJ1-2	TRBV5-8	CASSLGQARGYGYTF	TGTGCCAGCAGCTTGGGGCAGGCCAGGGGCTATGGCTACACCTTC
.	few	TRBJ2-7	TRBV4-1	CASSLNLISYEQYF	TGCGCCAGCAGCCTTAACCTAATTTCCTACGAGCAGTACTTC
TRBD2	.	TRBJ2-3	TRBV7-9	CASRPLAGGYSTDTQYF	TGTGCCAGCAGGCCCTTAGCGGGGGGTTACAGCACAGATACGCAGTATTTT
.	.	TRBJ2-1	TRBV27	CASTLMGGTYNEQFF	TGTGCCAGCACCCTTATGGGGGGTACCTACAATGAGCAGTTCTTC
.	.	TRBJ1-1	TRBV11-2	CASSAQGYPNTEAFF	TGTGCCAGCAGCGCTCAGGGCTACCCGAACACTGAAGCTTTCTTT
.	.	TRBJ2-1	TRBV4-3	CASSQRGLEYNEQFF	TGCGCCAGCAGCCAACGGGGGCTCGAGTACAATGAGCAGTTCTTC
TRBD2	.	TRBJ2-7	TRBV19	CASSAWTSGTYEQYF	TGTGCCAGTAGTGCCTGGACTAGCGGGACTTACGAGCAGTACTTC
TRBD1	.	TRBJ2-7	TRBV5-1	CASSPGTGKGEQYF	TGCGCCAGCAGCCCCGGGACAGGGAAGGGCGAGCAGTACTTC
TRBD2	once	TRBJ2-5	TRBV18	CASSPMGGETQYF	TGTGCCAGCTCACCGATGGGGGGGGAGACCCAGTACTTC
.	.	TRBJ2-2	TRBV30	CAWSAGAGELFF	TGTGCCTGGAGTGCGGGGGCCGGGGAGCTGTTTTTT
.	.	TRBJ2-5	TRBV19	CASSVPRDGVGETQYF	TGTGCCAGTAGTGTCCCAAGGGATGGAGTAGGAGAGACCCAGTACTTC